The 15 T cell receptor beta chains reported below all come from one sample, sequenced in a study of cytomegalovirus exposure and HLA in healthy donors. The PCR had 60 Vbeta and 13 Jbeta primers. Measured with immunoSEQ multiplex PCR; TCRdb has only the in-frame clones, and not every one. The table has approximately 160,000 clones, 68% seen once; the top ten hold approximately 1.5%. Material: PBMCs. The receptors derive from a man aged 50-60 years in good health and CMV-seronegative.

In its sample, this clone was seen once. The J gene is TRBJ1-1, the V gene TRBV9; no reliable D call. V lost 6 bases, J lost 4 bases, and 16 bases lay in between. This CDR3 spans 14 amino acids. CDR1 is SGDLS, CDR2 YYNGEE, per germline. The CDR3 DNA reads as TGTGCCAGCACCCGTCGGGGAGGGAGCACTGAAGCTTTCTTT. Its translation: CASTRRGGSTEAFF.

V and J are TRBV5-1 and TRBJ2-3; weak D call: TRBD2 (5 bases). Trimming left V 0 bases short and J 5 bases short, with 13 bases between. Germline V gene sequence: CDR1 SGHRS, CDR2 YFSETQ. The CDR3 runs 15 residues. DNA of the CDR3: TGCGCCAGCAGCTTGGCCCCCGGGGTCGGAGATACGCAGTATTTT. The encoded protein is CASSLAPGVGDTQYF.

CDR3 in DNA: TGTGCCAGCAGCACCGGACTTATCAACACTGAAGCTTTCTTT. Translated: CASSTGLINTEAFF. J is TRBJ1-1 and V is TRBV7-9; no reliable D call. The CDR3 loop spans 14 amino acids. Germline CDR1 is SEHNR and CDR2 is FQNEAQ (reference sequence). Trimming took 5 bases from V and 2 from J, leaving 12 bases between them.

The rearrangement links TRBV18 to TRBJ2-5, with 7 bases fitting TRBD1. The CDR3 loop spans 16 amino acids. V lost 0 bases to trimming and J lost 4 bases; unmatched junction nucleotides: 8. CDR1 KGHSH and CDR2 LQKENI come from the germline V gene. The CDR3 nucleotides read TGTGCCAGCTCACCACCTTCCGAAGGGGGCGGAGAGACCCAGTACTTC. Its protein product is CASSPPSEGGGETQYF.

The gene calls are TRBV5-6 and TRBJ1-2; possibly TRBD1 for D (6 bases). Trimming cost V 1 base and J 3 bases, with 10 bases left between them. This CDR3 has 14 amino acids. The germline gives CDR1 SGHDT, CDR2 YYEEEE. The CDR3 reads CASSLSSGDYGYTF. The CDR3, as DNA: TGTGCCAGCAGCTTGTCCTCAGGGGACTATGGCTACACCTTC.

CDR3 in amino acids: CASSLVGQVTDTQYF. The CDR3 DNA reads TGTGCCAGCAGCTTAGTCGGACAGGTCACAGATACGCAGTATTTT. The V gene is TRBV7-9, the J gene TRBJ2-3; TRBD1 aligns across 7 bases. The V gene's germline CDR1 is SEHNR and CDR2 FQNEAQ (reference sequence). V dropped 1 base and J dropped 2; count of bases not matched to a gene: 3. The CDR3 consists of 15 residues.

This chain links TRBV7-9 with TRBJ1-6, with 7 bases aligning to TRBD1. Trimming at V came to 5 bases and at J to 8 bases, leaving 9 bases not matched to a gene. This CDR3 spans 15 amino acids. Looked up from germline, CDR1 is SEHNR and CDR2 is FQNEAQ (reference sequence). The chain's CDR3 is CASSPSGTAYSPLHF. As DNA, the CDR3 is TGTGCCAGCAGCCCCTCCGGGACAGCCTATTCACCCCTCCACTTT.

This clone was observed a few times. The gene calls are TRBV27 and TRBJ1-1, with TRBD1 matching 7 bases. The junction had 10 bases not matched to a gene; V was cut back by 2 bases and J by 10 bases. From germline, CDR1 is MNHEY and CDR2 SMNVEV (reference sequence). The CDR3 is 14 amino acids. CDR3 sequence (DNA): TGTGCCAGCAGTTTAGCCGGGACAGCGGCGGGAGCTTTCTTT. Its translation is CASSLAGTAAGAFF.

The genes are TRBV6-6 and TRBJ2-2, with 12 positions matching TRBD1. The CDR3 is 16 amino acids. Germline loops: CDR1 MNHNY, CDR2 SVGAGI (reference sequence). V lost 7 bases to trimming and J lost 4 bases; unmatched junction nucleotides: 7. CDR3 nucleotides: TGTGCCAGCACCCCCCGGGACAGGGGGCGCACCGGGGAGCTGTTTTTT. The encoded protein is CASTPRDRGRTGELFF.

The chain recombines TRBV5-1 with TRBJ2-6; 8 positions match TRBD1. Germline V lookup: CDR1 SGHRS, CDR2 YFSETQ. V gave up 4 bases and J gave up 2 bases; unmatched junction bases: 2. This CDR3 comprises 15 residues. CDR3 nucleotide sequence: TGCGCCAGCAGCCCGGACAGGGCTGGGGCCAACGTCCTGACTTTC. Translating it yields CASSPDRAGANVLTF.

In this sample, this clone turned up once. CDR3 amino acids: CASSYSGTGHNEQYF. Here the CDR3 DNA reads TGTGCCAGCAGTTACTCTGGGACAGGGCACAACGAGCAGTACTTC. This chain joins TRBV6-5 and TRBJ2-7; the match to TRBD1 covers 9 bases. The germline gives CDR1 MNHEY, CDR2 SVGAGI. After removal of 0 bases from V and 5 bases from J, the junction contained 5 bases not matched to a gene. The length of the CDR3 is 15 residues.

This chain's CDR3 is CASSSERGNRNEQFF. CDR3 nucleotide sequence: TGTGCCAGCAGCTCGGAGCGGGGCAACCGCAATGAGCAGTTCTTC. This rearrangement joins TRBV6-4 to TRBJ2-1; 7 nucleotides line up with TRBD2. This CDR3 comprises 15 residues. J lost 6 bases, V lost 6 bases, and 11 bases had no gene match. Germline V gene data show CDR1 as MRHNA and CDR2 as SNTAGT.

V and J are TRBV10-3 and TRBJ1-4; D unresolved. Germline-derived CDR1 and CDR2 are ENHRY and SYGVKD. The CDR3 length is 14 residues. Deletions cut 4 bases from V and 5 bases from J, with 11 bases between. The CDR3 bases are TGTGCCATCAGTGGAAGTACGGGGAATGAAAAACTGTTTTTT. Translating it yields CAISGSTGNEKLFF.

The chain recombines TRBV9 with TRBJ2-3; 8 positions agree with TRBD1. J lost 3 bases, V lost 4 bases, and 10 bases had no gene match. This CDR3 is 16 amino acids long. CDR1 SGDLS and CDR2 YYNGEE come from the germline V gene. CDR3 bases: TGTGCCAGCAGCCTGTCCCGACAGGGGCGGACAGATACGCAGTATTTT. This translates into CASSLSRQGRTDTQYF. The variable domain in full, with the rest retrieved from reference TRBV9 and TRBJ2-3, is DSGVTQTPKHLITATGQRVTLRCSPRSGDLSVYWYQQSLDQGLQFLIQYYNGEERAKGNILERFSAQQFPDLHSELNLSSLELGDSALYFCASSLSRQGRTDTQYFGPGTRLTVL.

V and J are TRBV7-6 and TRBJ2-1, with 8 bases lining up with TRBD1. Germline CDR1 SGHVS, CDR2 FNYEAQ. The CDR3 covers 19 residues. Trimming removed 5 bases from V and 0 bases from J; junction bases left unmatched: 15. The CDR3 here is CASSHRIPGQANSYNEQFF. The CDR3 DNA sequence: TGTGCCAGCAGCCACCGAATACCGGGACAGGCTAACTCCTACAATGAGCAGTTCTTC. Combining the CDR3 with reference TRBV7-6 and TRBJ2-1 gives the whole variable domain GAGVSQSPRYKVTKRGQDVALRCDPISGHVSLYWYRQALGQGPEFLTYFNYEAQQDKSGLPNDRFSAERPEGSISTLTIQRTEQRDSAMYRCASSHRIPGQANSYNEQFFGPGTRLTVL.